These 13 T cell receptor beta chains originate from one sample sequenced in a study of T cell responses to AZD1222 COVID-19 vaccine. The method was immunoSEQ multiplex PCR; TCRdb's version includes in-frame clones alone and lacks a portion of them. Among 150,000 to 200,000 clones listed, about nine tenths were seen once. The source was peripheral blood, collected 28 days after the second AZD1222 dose. Every receptor here comes from an adult who received the AZD1222 COVID-19 vaccine.

This clone was observed a handful of times. This chain connects TRBV7-9 to TRBJ1-4; D is ambiguous. This CDR3 region has 15 residues. Germline V gene data show CDR1 as SEHNR and CDR2 as FQNEAQ (reference sequence). Between the trimmed V and J ends, which lost 5 bases and 8 bases, there was a span of 18 bases. CDR3 DNA sequence: TGTGCCAGCAGCCCAACTCCACCCGCGGGGGAAAAACTGTTTTTT. It specifies CASSPTPPAGEKLFF.

V gene TRBV5-6 combines with J gene TRBJ2-2, with D possibly matching TRBD2 (5 bases). The germline gives CDR1 SGHDT, CDR2 YYEEEE. There are 15 residues in the CDR3. The germline V and J ends were trimmed by 4 bases and 1 base, with 11 bases remaining between them. The CDR3 DNA sequence: TGTGCCAGCAGCCCCGCCGGACTGAACACCGGGGAGCTGTTTTTT. It is translated as CASSPAGLNTGELFF.

The genes are TRBV7-6 and TRBJ1-2, with 9 positions matching TRBD1. The CDR3 sequence is 15 residues long. Germline V gives CDR1 SGHVS, CDR2 FNYEAQ. Trimming removed 1 base from V and 4 bases from J; junction bases left unmatched: 4. The CDR3: CASSLDRGRTYGYTF. For the CDR3, the DNA is TGTGCCAGCAGCTTAGACAGGGGGCGCACCTATGGCTACACCTTC.

CDR3 sequence (DNA): TGTGCCAGCAGCGACCTTGTCTTAGGGGAGGAGTCCTACGAGCAGTACTTC. Translated, it gives CASSDLVLGEESYEQYF. The chain recombines TRBV7-9 with TRBJ2-7; the D gene is possibly TRBD2 (6 bases). CDR3 length: 17 amino acids. Looked up from germline, CDR1 is SEHNR and CDR2 is FQNEAQ (reference sequence). V lost 5 bases and J 1 base, leaving 21 bases between the germline ends. Full variable domain (missing parts from reference TRBV7-9 and TRBJ2-7): DTGVSQNPRHKITKRGQNVTFRCDPISEHNRLYWYRQTLGQGPEFLTYFQNEAQLEKSRLLSDRFSAERPKGSFSTLEIQRTEQGDSAMYLCASSDLVLGEESYEQYFGPGTRLTVT.

This chain links TRBV5-8 with TRBJ2-3, with D hard to call. Germline-derived CDR1 and CDR2 are SGHTS and YDEGEE. This CDR3 region has 17 residues. With 0 bases removed from V and 3 bases from J, the gap between germline ends came to 17 bases. This CDR3 reads CASSLARLVGGTDTQYF. In DNA form, the CDR3 reads TGTGCCAGCAGCTTGGCGCGTCTTGTCGGCGGAACAGATACGCAGTATTTT.

The rearrangement joins TRBV15 to TRBJ2-4, with 9 positions matching TRBD2. There are 18 residues in the CDR3. V dropped 1 base and J dropped 0; count of bases not matched to a gene: 7. Germline V lookup: CDR1 LNHNV, CDR2 YYDKDF (reference sequence). CDR3 DNA sequence: TGTGCCACCAGCAGAGGGCGGGAGGGCAACCTAGCCAAAAACATTCAGTACTTC. Protein product: CATSRGREGNLAKNIQYF. Using reference TRBV15 and TRBJ2-4 for the parts outside the CDR3, the full variable domain is DAMVIQNPRYQVTQFGKPVTLSCSQTLNHNVMYWYQQKSSQAPKLLFHYYDKDFNNEADTPDNFQSRRPNTSFCFLDIRSPGLGDTAMYLCATSRGREGNLAKNIQYFGAGTRLSVL.

This chain uses TRBV11-2 with TRBJ2-1; 8 bases fit TRBD2. The CDR3 is 15 amino acids. Trimming cost V 5 bases and J 8 bases; bases outside gene matches: 11. Germline loops: CDR1 SGHAT, CDR2 FQNNGV. CDR3 protein: CASSPWRGAGDEQFF. In nucleotides, the CDR3 is TGTGCCAGCAGCCCCTGGCGGGGGGCGGGGGATGAGCAGTTCTTC.

The CDR3 DNA reads TGTGCCAGCAGTAAATCCGATTTGATTAGTCAGCCCCAGCATTTT. It is translated as CASSKSDLISQPQHF. The chain is built from TRBV6-6 and TRBJ1-5; no reliable D call. This CDR3 spans 15 amino acids. Trimming pared 5 bases from V and 6 bases from J, leaving 17 bases between. From germline, CDR1 is MNHNY and CDR2 SVGAGI (reference sequence).

The V call is TRBV13, the J call TRBJ2-7; 15 bases match TRBD2. Trimming removed 5 bases from V and 1 base from J; junction bases left unmatched: 9. In germline, CDR1 is PRHDT, CDR2 FYEKMQ (reference sequence). The CDR3 has 18 amino acids. Here the CDR3 reads CASSPGTSGGPISYEQYF. CDR3 sequence (DNA): TGTGCCAGCAGCCCAGGGACTAGCGGGGGGCCGATATCCTACGAGCAGTACTTC.

The V gene is TRBV2, the J gene TRBJ1-1; no firm D call. This CDR3 is built from 14 residues. Trimming left V 5 bases short and J 2 bases short, with 12 bases between. Looked up from germline, CDR1 is SNHLY and CDR2 is FYNNEI. The CDR3 spells CASSPGRGNTEAFF. In DNA, the CDR3 is TGTGCCAGCAGTCCGGGCCGAGGAAACACTGAAGCTTTCTTT.

The chain carries TRBV10-2 and TRBJ2-3; TRBD1 or TRBD2 may be the D gene (6 bases each). V was clipped by 5 bases and J by 0 bases, with 15 bases between them. The V gene's germline CDR1 is WSHSY and CDR2 SAAADI. This CDR3 has 16 amino acids. CDR3 region: CASSLYGGPSTDTQYF. CDR3 DNA sequence: TGCGCCAGCAGTCTTTATGGGGGGCCAAGCACAGATACGCAGTATTTT.

The chain joins TRBV5-4 to TRBJ2-1; 10 nucleotides align to TRBD2. Per the germline V gene, CDR1 is SGHNT and CDR2 is YYREEE (reference sequence). The V segment lost 3 bases and the J segment 6 bases; nucleotides outside the gene matches: 12. The CDR3 length is 17 residues. The CDR3 DNA follows: TGTGCCAGCAGCTCGTGGGGGAGCGGGGGGGCCGTCAATGAGCAGTTCTTC. The encoded protein is CASSSWGSGGAVNEQFF.

This chain connects TRBV27 to TRBJ2-3; D uncertain. CDR3 length equals 11 residues. V lost 4 bases and J 3 bases, leaving 2 bases between the germline ends. Germline CDR1 and CDR2: MNHEY and SMNVEV (reference sequence). CDR3 DNA sequence: TGTGCCAGCAGTTCGACAGATACGCAGTATTTT. This translates into CASSSTDTQYF.